A selection of T cell receptor beta chains follows, all from one sample in a study of T cells in Graves' hyperthyroidism and ophthalmopathy. TCRdb used MiXCR to reprocess the multiplex PCR reads, holding one entry per CDR3 protein. The table includes hundreds of thousands of distinct CDR3 sequences, about 15% detected once. The sequenced sample was blood. The source of these receptors is a woman aged 30 to 39 with Graves' hyperthyroidism that later progressed to Graves' ophthalmopathy. The CDR3 runs from the conserved cysteine through the conserved F or W. Each record gives: D gene, V gene, J gene, clone size, CDR3 DNA, CDR3 protein. D genes are given only for firm matches. Size values are once, few and many counts, or a class for expanded clones, and some rows have none.

NA	TRBV2	TRBJ1-2	many	TGTGCCAGCAGTGAAGGGAGAGAGTATGGCTACACCTTC	CASSEGREYGYTF
NA	TRBV19	TRBJ1-1	NA	TGTGCCAGTAGTATTTGGAGCATGAACACTGAAGCTTTCTTT	CASSIWSMNTEAFF
NA	TRBV10-3	TRBJ2-1	many	TGTGCCATCAGTGAGTCGAGGGGATCGGATGAGCAGTTCTTC	CAISESRGSDEQFF
NA	TRBV19	TRBJ1-2	many	TGTGCCAGTAGTATGAGATGGACGGCCAACTATGGCTACACCTTC	CASSMRWTANYGYTF
TRBD2	TRBV11-3	TRBJ2-5	many	TGTGCCAGCAGCCTGCCGGGACTAGCGGTGGAGACCCAGTACTTC	CASSLPGLAVETQYF
TRBD2	TRBV28	TRBJ2-3	many	TGTGCCAGCAGTGTACTAGCGGGAGAAACAGATACGCAGTATTTT	CASSVLAGETDTQYF
NA	TRBV5-6	TRBJ2-1	few	TGTGCCAGCACCCCATCGGCGAGCGGACGTTACAATGAGCAGTTCTTC	CASTPSASGRYNEQFF
TRBD1	TRBV7-9	TRBJ1-4	NA	TGTGCCAGCAGCTTAGCGGGACAGGAACTGTTTTTT	CASSLAGQELFF
NA	TRBV5-1	TRBJ1-1	few	TGCGCCAGCAGTGCTACGGTCGGCACTGAAGCTTTCTTT	CASSATVGTEAFF
TRBD1	TRBV6-1	TRBJ2-7	many	TGTGCCAGCGACAGGGGGGATTTTGCCTACGAGCAGTACTTC	CASDRGDFAYEQYF
NA	TRBV4-1	TRBJ2-5	few	TGCGCCAGCAGCCAGTGGGGGGACTCTAGACCCTACTTC	CASSQWGDSRPYF
TRBD1	TRBV2	TRBJ1-4	many	TGTGCCAGCAGACCGGACAGGACGAATGAAAAACTGTTTTTT	CASRPDRTNEKLFF
TRBD1	TRBV4-1	TRBJ2-4	NA	TGCGCCAGCAGCCAAGAATCCGACAGGGGAAACATTCAGTACTTC	CASSQESDRGNIQYF
NA	TRBV20-1	TRBJ2-2	many	TGCAGTGCACCGGACAGTTACACCGGGGAGCTGTTTTTT	CSAPDSYTGELFF
NA	TRBV7-2	TRBJ1-2	many	TGTGCCAGCAGCCCCGGACAGCCGCTTGGCTACACCTTC	CASSPGQPLGYTF
TRBD2	TRBV4-3	TRBJ2-3	NA	TGCGCCAGCAGAGCCGGGACTAGCGGCAGCACAGATACGCAGTATTTT	CASRAGTSGSTDTQYF
TRBD2	TRBV7-9	TRBJ2-3	many	TGTGCCAGCAGCCGGGCCGGGACTAGCGTAGGGGATACGCAGTATTTT	CASSRAGTSVGDTQYF
TRBD2	TRBV4-2	TRBJ2-7	NA	TGTGCCAGCAGCCAAGCCCAAGGACTAGCGGGAGGTCTCGGTCCCTACGAGCAGTACTTC	CASSQAQGLAGGLGPYEQYF
NA	TRBV5-1	TRBJ2-3	NA	TGCGCCAGCAGCCGGGCCGACAGCACAGATACGCAGTATTTT	CASSRADSTDTQYF
NA	TRBV3-1	TRBJ1-2	many	TGTGCCAGCAGCCAAGACGAGGGGTCCTATGGCTACACCTTC	CASSQDEGSYGYTF
NA	TRBV5-8	TRBJ1-1	many	TGTGCCAGCACCCGACAGGAGAACACTGAAGCTTTCTTT	CASTRQENTEAFF
TRBD2	TRBV19	TRBJ2-1	many	TGTGCCAGTAACAATATAGCGGGAGTTGGCAATGAGCAGTTCTTC	CASNNIAGVGNEQFF
TRBD1	TRBV2	TRBJ1-2	many	TGTGCCAGCAGTGAAGCGCCTAACAGGGGTTATGGCTACACCTTC	CASSEAPNRGYGYTF
TRBD2	TRBV12-3/TRBV12-4	TRBJ2-2	many	TGTGCCAGCAGTTGGTCAGCGGGGACCGGGGAGCTGTTTTTT	CASSWSAGTGELFF
NA	TRBV28	TRBJ1-5	NA	TGTGCCAGCAGTCCTCCTGTTTGGGCGTCTCATCAGCCCCAGCATTTT	CASSPPVWASHQPQHF
NA	TRBV4-3	TRBJ2-7	few	TGCGCCAGCAGCCAACGCCCCGGGACACCCTACGAGCAGTACTTC	CASSQRPGTPYEQYF
NA	TRBV6-1	TRBJ1-1	NA	TGTGCCAGCAGTATCCTTGGGGAGGCAGCTTTCTTT	CASSILGEAAFF
NA	TRBV6-2/TRBV6-3	TRBJ2-5	many	TGTGCCAGCAGCCCCGGACAGAGACTCCAAGAGACCCAGTACTTC	CASSPGQRLQETQYF
TRBD2	TRBV28	TRBJ2-1	many	TGTGCCAGCAGTTGGACCGGGACTAGCGACTACAATGAGCAGTTCTTC	CASSWTGTSDYNEQFF
NA	TRBV28	TRBJ2-7	many	TGTGCCAGCACCAACCTGCAAGGGGTAAACGAGCAGTACTTC	CASTNLQGVNEQYF
TRBD2	TRBV19	TRBJ2-1	many	TGTGCCAGTAGTGTTCTAGCGGGACCGAATGAGCAGTTCTTC	CASSVLAGPNEQFF
TRBD1	TRBV6-2/TRBV6-3	TRBJ1-2	few	TGTGCCAGCAGTTGGACAGGGCGGGATGGCTACACCTTC	CASSWTGRDGYTF
TRBD2	TRBV7-9	TRBJ2-2	many	TGTGCCAGCAGCCACGGACTAGCGACGAACACCGGGGAGCTGTTTTTT	CASSHGLATNTGELFF
NA	TRBV19	TRBJ1-1	many	TGTGCCAGTAGGCCGCAGGGGACCCCGGGCACTGAAGCTTTCTTT	CASRPQGTPGTEAFF
NA	TRBV7-6	TRBJ2-3	many	TGTGCCAGCAGCGTGACCACGGGCCCTAAGAGGGCGAGCACAGATACGCAGTATTTT	CASSVTTGPKRASTDTQYF
TRBD2	TRBV24-1	TRBJ2-1	NA	TGTGCCACCAGTGATTCTAGCGGGGCGGGCGATGAGCAGTTCTTC	CATSDSSGAGDEQFF
NA	TRBV6-4	TRBJ2-3	many	TGTGCCAGCAGTGACTCCGGGATAGATACGCAGTATTTT	CASSDSGIDTQYF